One T cell receptor (beta chain) is described in this entry. These data originate in a study of blood T cell repertoires in COVID-19. Original processing methods: Reference gene primers were amplified, and this amplification served to estimate nucleated cell counts. Assay used: immunoSEQ multiplex PCR; TCRdb lists only in-frame clones, some missing. The V and J calls and clone size are taken from that table; D and trimming were inferred from the DNA. Seen here are roughly 40,000 clones, roughly 84% observed once, and the top ten hold around 2.3%. The CDR3 contains 13 residues. The V gene end was trimmed by 6 bases and the J gene end by 3 bases; junction bases not matched to a gene: 5. The germline CDR1 and CDR2 sequences are MNHEY and SVGAGI.

V and J are TRBV6-5 and TRBJ2-7; 7 bases align to TRBD1. This clonotype was sampled from a human donor in a cohort sampled during active COVID-19. The sequencing sample was made of peripheral blood. As DNA, the CDR3 is TGTGCCAGCAGGAGAGGGACAGACTACGAGCAGTACTTC. Its translation is CASRRGTDYEQYF.